The TCR beta chain under discussion was sequenced for a study of T cells after yellow fever vaccination. The CDR3 runs 14 residues. J lost 8 bases, V lost 7 bases, and 10 bases had no gene match. The germline gives CDR1 LNHDA, CDR2 SQIVND (reference sequence). This clonotype was seen a handful of times. From the 5' RACE reads, TCRdb called clonotypes with MiXCR, one entry per CDR3 protein. The top ten clones hold around 15% of a sample with around 610,000 distinct CDR3 sequences, roughly 13% of them seen once. Sequenced here: PBMCs, sampled on the day of the yellow fever booster vaccination. The rearrangement joins TRBV19 to TRBJ2-1; 8 nucleotides align to TRBD2. The receptor comes from a man aged 25-45 years who received the YFV17D yellow fever vaccine. As DNA, the CDR3 is TGTGCCAGTACCGGGTTTAGCGGGGAACATGAGCAGTTCTTC. This gives the protein CASTGFSGEHEQFF.